Below are 13 T cell receptor beta chains sequenced from a single sample in a study of Ad26.COV2.S vaccination and SARS-CoV-2 variants. Treatment meaning: over 15 received Ad26.COV2.S at low or high dose, single or two shots; about 5 received placebo; per-sample allocation not given. It was on day 63 after the first vaccine or placebo injection that samples were taken. Generated by immunoSEQ multiplex PCR, the TCRdb table keeps only in-frame clones and is missing some. The sample shows around 240,000 clones, approximately 87% of them seen only once. The specimen was peripheral blood, collected in a trial of Ad26.COV2.S vaccine versus placebo. The receptors were gathered from a person aged 18-65 years who received the Ad26.COV2.S COVID-19 vaccine or a placebo.

CDR3 protein: CASSMTGIQETQYF. In DNA, the CDR3 is TGTGCCAGTAGTATGACAGGAATTCAAGAGACCCAGTACTTC. V gene TRBV19 combines with J gene TRBJ2-5, with D possibly matching TRBD1 (6 bases). The length of the CDR3 is 14 residues. Germline-derived CDR1 and CDR2 are LNHDA and SQIVND (reference sequence). The germline V and J ends were trimmed by 3 bases and 2 bases, with 10 bases remaining between them.

The chain uses TRBV6-4 and TRBJ2-3, with 7 bases lining up with TRBD2. Germline V gene lookup returns CDR1 MRHNA and CDR2 SNTAGT. J was trimmed by 3 bases and V by 0 bases; bases with no gene match: 6. The CDR3 spans 16 residues. The CDR3: CASSDSGGSGTDTQYF. CDR3 bases: TGTGCCAGCAGTGACTCGGGCGGGAGTGGAACAGATACGCAGTATTTT.

Of note for this clone: Other DNA sequences in the same sample also yield this CDR3. The chain recombines TRBV5-6 with TRBJ1-1, with D uncertain. With 0 bases removed from V and 1 base from J, the gap between germline ends came to 7 bases. Germline CDR1 SGHDT, CDR2 YYEEEE. The CDR3 covers 14 residues. This CDR3 is CASSLDRANTEAFF. The CDR3 bases are TGTGCCAGCAGCTTGGATCGGGCGAACACTGAAGCTTTCTTT.

The chain combines TRBV10-3 with TRBJ2-3, with 9 bases fitting TRBD2. Per the germline V gene, CDR1 is ENHRY and CDR2 is SYGVKD. This CDR3 is 15 amino acids long. Germline trimming cut 4 bases from V and 2 bases from J; bases unmatched to any gene: 4. The CDR3 region has the DNA TGTGCCATCAGTGGGCGGGGGGGCCCCACAGATACGCAGTATTTT. Residues: CAISGRGGPTDTQYF.

On this clone: Within the sample, other DNA sequences also encode this same CDR3. The genes are TRBV9 and TRBJ2-1; D possibly uses TRBD1 or TRBD2 (5 bases each). CDR3 length equals 15 residues. Per germline, CDR1 SGDLS and CDR2 YYNGEE. Trimming left V 0 bases short and J 3 bases short, with 10 bases between. The CDR3 nucleotides are TGTGCCAGCAGCGTAGTGGGGGTAGGCTACAATGAGCAGTTCTTC. Translated: CASSVVGVGYNEQFF. The full variable domain, rest sourced from reference TRBV9 and TRBJ2-1, is DSGVTQTPKHLITATGQRVTLRCSPRSGDLSVYWYQQSLDQGLQFLIQYYNGEERAKGNILERFSAQQFPDLHSELNLSSLELGDSALYFCASSVVGVGYNEQFFGPGTRLTVL.

This clone was seen only once. The rearrangement uses TRBV7-2 and TRBJ1-3; D is uncertain. Germline CDR1 reads SGHTA; CDR2 reads FQGNSA. Trimming took 2 bases from V and 0 from J, leaving 20 bases between them. This CDR3 has 19 amino acids. The CDR3 sequence is CASSLLVRAEASSGNTIYF. CDR3 DNA: TGTGCCAGCAGCTTATTGGTGAGAGCAGAGGCCTCCTCTGGAAACACCATATATTTT. The full variable domain, its missing parts supplied by reference TRBV7-2 and TRBJ1-3, is GAGVSQSPSNKVTEKGKDVELRCDPISGHTALYWYRQSLGQGLEFLIYFQGNSAPDKSGLPSDRFSAERTGGSVSTLTIQRTQQEDSAVYLCASSLLVRAEASSGNTIYFGEGSWLTVV.

The J gene is TRBJ1-5, the V gene TRBV9, with 9 bases aligning to TRBD1. The germline V gene encodes CDR1 SGDLS and CDR2 YYNGEE. Trimming at V came to 0 bases and at J to 5 bases, leaving 12 bases not matched to a gene. The CDR3 loop spans 18 amino acids. The CDR3 is CASSVGPGTGTVDQPQHF. CDR3 DNA sequence: TGTGCCAGCAGCGTAGGTCCCGGGACAGGGACCGTCGATCAGCCCCAGCATTTT.

J is TRBJ2-7 and V is TRBV28; TRBD1 agrees at 8 bases. This CDR3 is built from 15 residues. The junction had 6 bases not matched to a gene; V was cut back by 2 bases and J by 3 bases. Germline CDR1 reads MDHEN; CDR2 reads SYDVKM. The CDR3 is CASSLRGQAHYEQYF. CDR3 nucleotides: TGTGCCAGCAGTTTAAGGGGACAGGCCCACTACGAGCAGTACTTC.

This chain uses TRBV4-3 with TRBJ1-4, with a possible D match to TRBD1 (5 bases). There are 15 residues in the CDR3. Germline CDR1 reads LGHNA; CDR2 reads YSLEER. Trimming cost V 0 bases and J 5 bases, with 10 bases left between them. CDR3 loop: CASSQEGRENEKLFF. CDR3 bases: TGCGCCAGCAGCCAAGAGGGCAGGGAGAATGAAAAACTGTTTTTT.

This chain joins TRBV5-1 and TRBJ2-5, with 9 bases identical to TRBD1. The CDR3 is 15 residues long. Germline trimming cut 4 bases from V and 4 bases from J; bases unmatched to any gene: 8. Germline lookup yields CDR1 SGHRS and CDR2 YFSETQ. The DNA for the CDR3 is TGCGCCAGCAGCCACCGGACAGGGGAGCTAGAGACCCAGTACTTC. Protein: CASSHRTGELETQYF.

J is TRBJ2-1 and V is TRBV5-4; D may be TRBD2 (5 bases). This CDR3 contains 14 residues. Trimming cost V 0 bases and J 8 bases, with 12 bases left between them. The germline gives CDR1 SGHNT, CDR2 YYREEE (reference sequence). CDR3 in amino acids: CASSLDLAFDEQFF. The CDR3 DNA reads TGTGCCAGCAGCTTGGACTTAGCGTTCGATGAGCAGTTCTTC.

A single count supports this clone. The chain combines TRBV19 with TRBJ2-1; 7 bases align to TRBD1. V lost 0 bases to trimming and J lost 14 bases; unmatched junction nucleotides: 10. Germline assignment: CDR1 LNHDA and CDR2 SQIVND (reference sequence). The CDR3 extends over 14 amino acids. The CDR3 reads CASSIDQGGWSKFF. The CDR3 DNA is TGTGCCAGTAGTATAGATCAAGGGGGCTGGTCGAAGTTCTTC. Full variable domain (missing parts from reference TRBV19 and TRBJ2-1): DGGITQSPKYLFRKEGQNVTLSCEQNLNHDAMYWYRQDPGQGLRLIYYSQIVNDFQKGDIAEGYSVSREKKESFPLTVTSAQKNPTAFYLCASSIDQGGWSKFFGPGTRLTVL.

This chain joins TRBV7-9 and TRBJ1-5; D remains unclear. The length of the CDR3 is 12 residues. CDR1 is SEHNR and CDR2 is FQNEAQ in the germline V gene (reference sequence). V was shortened by 5 bases and J by 4 bases, with 6 bases between the two germline ends. The chain's CDR3 is CASSPQNQPQHF. CDR3 DNA sequence: TGTGCCAGCAGCCCGCAGAATCAGCCCCAGCATTTT.